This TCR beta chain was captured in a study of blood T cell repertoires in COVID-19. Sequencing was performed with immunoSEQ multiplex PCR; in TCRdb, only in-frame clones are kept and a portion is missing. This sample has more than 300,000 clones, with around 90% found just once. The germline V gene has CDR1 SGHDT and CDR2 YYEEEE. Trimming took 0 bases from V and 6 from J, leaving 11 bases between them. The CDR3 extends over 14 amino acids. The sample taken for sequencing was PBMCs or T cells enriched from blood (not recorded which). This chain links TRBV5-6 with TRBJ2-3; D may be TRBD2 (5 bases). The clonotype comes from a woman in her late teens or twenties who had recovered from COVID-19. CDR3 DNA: TGTGCCAGCAGCTTGGTTTTCGGGGAGGATACGCAGTATTTT. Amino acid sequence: CASSLVFGEDTQYF.